This is a list of T cell receptor beta chains from one sample in a study of blood T cell repertoires in COVID-19. The method was immunoSEQ multiplex PCR; TCRdb's version includes in-frame clones alone and lacks a portion of them. The data hold roughly 250,000 clones, with 86% observed a single time. Sequenced material: peripheral blood. The source is a middle-aged man who had recovered from COVID-19. CDR3s include the opening cysteine and the closing phenylalanine or tryptophan. The order of the fields is clone size, D gene, V gene, J gene, CDR3 DNA, CDR3 protein. D genes are given only for firm matches. The size field is filled for only some rows; it gives once, few, many or a size class.

size: -
D: -
V: TRBV6-5
J: TRBJ1-5
DNA: TGTGCCAGCAGTACTCAAAAGGAGCGGCCCCAGCATTTT
CDR3: CASSTQKERPQHF

size: few
D: TRBD2
V: TRBV5-6
J: TRBJ2-7
DNA: TGTGCCAGCAGCTTGCCTAGCGGGACCTACGAGCAGTACTTC
CDR3: CASSLPSGTYEQYF

size: -
D: TRBD2
V: TRBV2
J: TRBJ2-6
DNA: TGTGCCAGCAGTGGGCTAGCGGGGGGTCCCCCTGGGGCCAACGTCCTGACTTTC
CDR3: CASSGLAGGPPGANVLTF

size: -
D: TRBD1
V: TRBV2
J: TRBJ1-5
DNA: TGTGCCAGCAGTGATGGACCGGACAGGCGTCAGCCCCAGCATTTT
CDR3: CASSDGPDRRQPQHF

size: -
D: TRBD1
V: TRBV7-2
J: TRBJ1-2
DNA: TGTGCCAGCAGCTTAGGGGGACAGGGTTACGATGGCTACACCTTC
CDR3: CASSLGGQGYDGYTF

size: -
D: -
V: TRBV5-1
J: TRBJ1-1
DNA: TGCGCCAGCAGCTTGGGACAGCAAAGGAACACTGAAGCTTTCTTT
CDR3: CASSLGQQRNTEAFF

size: -
D: TRBD2
V: TRBV3-1/TRBV3-2
J: TRBJ2-2
DNA: TGTGCCAGCAGCCCCGCTAGCGGTGGGGGCACCGGGGAGCTGTTTTTT
CDR3: CASSPASGGGTGELFF

size: -
D: -
V: TRBV7-9
J: TRBJ1-1
DNA: TGTGCCAGCAGCTGGAGGGATTCGGGCACTGAAGCTTTCTTT
CDR3: CASSWRDSGTEAFF

size: once
D: TRBD1
V: TRBV6-5
J: TRBJ1-2
DNA: TGTGCCAGCACCGAGACAGGGCGAGGCGGCTACACCTTC
CDR3: CASTETGRGGYTF

size: few
D: -
V: TRBV7-2
J: TRBJ2-5
DNA: TGTGCCAGCAGGCTCGCGGCTCAAGAGACCCAGTACTTC
CDR3: CASRLAAQETQYF

size: once
D: TRBD1
V: TRBV7-6
J: TRBJ2-1
DNA: TGTGCCAGCAGCTTAGGGCGGACAGGGGGCAATGAGCAGTTCTTC
CDR3: CASSLGRTGGNEQFF

size: -
D: -
V: TRBV7-2
J: TRBJ1-1
DNA: TGTGCCAGCAGCTTAGAAACAGTTACTGAAGCTTTCTTT
CDR3: CASSLETVTEAFF

size: once
D: TRBD1
V: TRBV19
J: TRBJ1-1
DNA: TGTGCCAGTAGTATTACAGGGGGCTTCACTGAAGCTTTCTTT
CDR3: CASSITGGFTEAFF

size: few
D: -
V: TRBV5-4
J: TRBJ2-7
DNA: TGTGCCAGCAGCCCTCGCGGGCCTAAAGGCGACGAGCAGTACTTC
CDR3: CASSPRGPKGDEQYF

size: -
D: -
V: TRBV27
J: TRBJ2-7
DNA: TGTGCCAGCAGCCTCAACAGGGTCTCGAAGCAGTACTTC
CDR3: CASSLNRVSKQYF

size: -
D: -
V: TRBV18
J: TRBJ1-6
DNA: TGTGCCAGCTCACCCTCTTCCCAGGGTAGTCCCCTCCACTTT
CDR3: CASSPSSQGSPLHF

size: -
D: TRBD2
V: TRBV13
J: TRBJ2-3
DNA: TGTGCCAGCAGCTTATACGTAAGGACTAGCGGGAGGGGTGGCACAGATACGCAGTATTTT
CDR3: CASSLYVRTSGRGGTDTQYF

size: -
D: -
V: TRBV19
J: TRBJ1-2
DNA: TGTGCCAGTAGTCCCTCGGACAGATGGGGCTACACCTTC
CDR3: CASSPSDRWGYTF

size: -
D: TRBD1
V: TRBV4-1
J: TRBJ1-4
DNA: TGCGCCAGCAGCCAAGAGTTCGGACAGGGGCTTGAAAAACTGTTTTTT
CDR3: CASSQEFGQGLEKLFF

size: -
D: -
V: TRBV25-1
J: TRBJ2-7
DNA: TGTGCCAGCAGTGAGCGCCTAGCAAGTAGTTACGAGCAGTACTTC
CDR3: CASSERLASSYEQYF

size: -
D: TRBD1
V: TRBV10-3
J: TRBJ1-1
DNA: TGTGCCATCAGGGCGACAGGGACCTTGAACACTGAAGCTTTCTTT
CDR3: CAIRATGTLNTEAFF

size: -
D: TRBD2
V: TRBV4-3
J: TRBJ2-1
DNA: TGCGCCAGCAGCCAAGATAGGGGACTACTGGCAGGGCAGTTCTTC
CDR3: CASSQDRGLLAGQFF

size: -
D: -
V: TRBV7-2
J: TRBJ1-4
DNA: TGTGCCAGCAGCTTAGATCAGGTTGGGAAACTGTTTTTT
CDR3: CASSLDQVGKLFF

size: -
D: -
V: TRBV27
J: TRBJ1-1
DNA: TGTGCCAGCAGTTTATCTTACCGGGGGTACACTGAAGCTTTCTTT
CDR3: CASSLSYRGYTEAFF

size: many
D: -
V: TRBV7-2
J: TRBJ2-7
DNA: TGTGCCAGCAGCCTGGACAGAATCTCCTACGAGCAGTACTTC
CDR3: CASSLDRISYEQYF

size: -
D: TRBD2
V: TRBV7-2
J: TRBJ2-7
DNA: TGTGCCAGCAGCTTAGGGGCGGGGGGCTACGAGCAGTACTTC
CDR3: CASSLGAGGYEQYF

size: -
D: TRBD2
V: TRBV7-2
J: TRBJ2-5
DNA: TGTGCCAGCAGACGCAGGGAGGGAGCAGAGACCCAGTACTTC
CDR3: CASRRREGAETQYF

size: -
D: -
V: TRBV5-4
J: TRBJ2-5
DNA: TGTGCCAGCAGCTCTGGACTAATCCAAGAGACCCAGTACTTC
CDR3: CASSSGLIQETQYF

size: -
D: TRBD2
V: TRBV7-2
J: TRBJ2-7
DNA: TGTGCCAGCAGCTTGGGTCAGCGGGGGGGCTCCTACGAGCAGTACTTC
CDR3: CASSLGQRGGSYEQYF

size: -
D: -
V: TRBV7-3
J: TRBJ2-7
DNA: TGTGCCAGCAGCCGCGAAGCCGCAACTAGCCCCTACGAGCAGTACTTC
CDR3: CASSREAATSPYEQYF

size: -
D: TRBD2
V: TRBV6-5
J: TRBJ2-7
DNA: TGTGCCAGCAGAGACGGGGGGGGCGGCGAGCAGTACTTC
CDR3: CASRDGGGGEQYF

size: -
D: -
V: TRBV4-3
J: TRBJ1-2
DNA: TGCGCCAGCAGCCAAGATTGGGGCAGGGGATTCGAGGGCTACACCTTC
CDR3: CASSQDWGRGFEGYTF

size: -
D: TRBD2
V: TRBV3-1/TRBV3-2
J: TRBJ2-1
DNA: TGTGCCAGCAGCCAAGATGCCCCTTGGTGGCGGGAGGGCCGGGATGAGCAGTTCTTC
CDR3: CASSQDAPWWREGRDEQFF

size: -
D: TRBD2
V: TRBV29-1
J: TRBJ2-5
DNA: TGCAGCGTTGGACTAGCGGGAACGAAAGAGACCCAGTACTTC
CDR3: CSVGLAGTKETQYF

size: -
D: -
V: TRBV5-6
J: TRBJ2-5
DNA: TGTGCCAGCAGCTTCGGAGGGGGCCAGGAGACCCAGTACTTC
CDR3: CASSFGGGQETQYF

size: -
D: TRBD1
V: TRBV7-2
J: TRBJ1-5
DNA: TGTGCCAGCAGCTCTGGACAGGGGCTAAACTATCAGCCCCAGCATTTT
CDR3: CASSSGQGLNYQPQHF

size: -
D: -
V: TRBV20-1
J: TRBJ2-1
DNA: TGCAGTGCCCGACAGAACGGGCAGTTCTTC
CDR3: CSARQNGQFF

size: -
D: TRBD1
V: TRBV10-3
J: TRBJ1-5
DNA: TGTGCCATCAGTGAGGGACAGGGGCTTCTAAGCAATCAGCCCCAGCATTTT
CDR3: CAISEGQGLLSNQPQHF

size: -
D: TRBD1
V: TRBV9
J: TRBJ1-3
DNA: TGTGCCAGCAGCTTTCACCGGGACAGAGATGAAGCTGGAAACACCATATATTTT
CDR3: CASSFHRDRDEAGNTIYF

size: -
D: TRBD1
V: TRBV10-3
J: TRBJ2-6
DNA: TGTGCCATCAGGGACAGGGGGAACTCTGGGGCCAACGTCCTGACTTTC
CDR3: CAIRDRGNSGANVLTF

size: -
D: -
V: TRBV28
J: TRBJ2-4
DNA: TGTGCCAGCAGTTTCAGGGGGGCCCCAATTTTC
CDR3: CASSFRGAPIF

size: -
D: -
V: TRBV9
J: TRBJ1-2
DNA: TGTGCCAGCGCCCAACAGGATGGCTACACCTTC
CDR3: CASAQQDGYTF

size: -
D: TRBD1
V: TRBV29-1
J: TRBJ1-1
DNA: TGCAGCGTGGCGCCGGGACAGAGAAACACTGAAGCTTTCTTT
CDR3: CSVAPGQRNTEAFF

size: once
D: -
V: TRBV7-8
J: TRBJ1-3
DNA: TGTGCCAGCAGCCAAGCCGGACAGTTTGGAAACACCATATATTTT
CDR3: CASSQAGQFGNTIYF

size: -
D: TRBD2
V: TRBV5-5
J: TRBJ2-7
DNA: TGTGCCAGCAGCTGGACTAGCGGGGTATCCTACGAGCAGTACTTC
CDR3: CASSWTSGVSYEQYF

size: -
D: TRBD2
V: TRBV7-9
J: TRBJ2-7
DNA: TGTGCCAGCAGCTTAGGGACTAGCGGGAACAACGAGCAGTACTTC
CDR3: CASSLGTSGNNEQYF

size: -
D: TRBD2
V: TRBV30
J: TRBJ2-1
DNA: TGTGCCTGGAGTGCAGGGACTAGCGGGGCGGCCTCCTACAATGAGCAGTTCTTC
CDR3: CAWSAGTSGAASYNEQFF

size: -
D: TRBD1
V: TRBV7-9
J: TRBJ1-5
DNA: TGTGCCAGCAGCGGGCCCGGGACAGGAATAAATAGCAATCAGCCCCAGCATTTT
CDR3: CASSGPGTGINSNQPQHF

size: -
D: -
V: TRBV6-6
J: TRBJ1-2
DNA: TGTGCCAGCTTTGCAGGGGATGGCTACACCTTC
CDR3: CASFAGDGYTF

size: -
D: TRBD1
V: TRBV7-6
J: TRBJ2-1
DNA: TGTGCCAGCAGCTTACATCCACGAACCGGGACAGGGGTCAACAATGAGCAGTTCTTC
CDR3: CASSLHPRTGTGVNNEQFF

size: -
D: TRBD2
V: TRBV7-2
J: TRBJ2-7
DNA: TGTGCCAGCAGCTGGCTAGCGGGAGGATGGTATCCCTACGAGCAGTACTTC
CDR3: CASSWLAGGWYPYEQYF

size: -
D: -
V: TRBV25-1
J: TRBJ2-4
DNA: TGTGCCAGCAGTGAATTGCGCATTCAGTACTTC
CDR3: CASSELRIQYF

size: once
D: -
V: TRBV7-6
J: TRBJ2-7
DNA: TGTGCCAGCAGCTTAGAGGGGCGCGAGCAGTACTTC
CDR3: CASSLEGREQYF